These 13 T cell receptor beta chains share one sample of origin, sequenced in a study of blood T cell repertoires in COVID-19 (TCRdb year 2020). The method behind the library was the immunoSEQ multiplex PCR assay. The table was pulled from immuneACCESS by TCRdb, which kept in-frame rearrangements only. Such tables lose some clones; where checked, under half of the loss comes from unresolved V genes, and the rest has no known cause. This sample has more than 120,000 clones in its table, and around 90% of those were observed once. The ten largest clones add up to around 1.6% of the sample. Material: peripheral blood. The source of these receptors is a human donor in a cohort sampled during active COVID-19.

J is TRBJ2-1 and V is TRBV6-1; 11 bases align to TRBD2. This CDR3 is built from 15 residues. V lost 2 bases and J lost 8; bases outside the gene matches: 5. Per germline, CDR1 MNHNS and CDR2 SASEGT. In DNA, the CDR3 is TGTGCCAGCAGTGAATTGACTAGCGGGGCTGATGAGCAGTTCTTC. Translated, it gives CASSELTSGADEQFF.

The rearrangement uses TRBV19 and TRBJ1-2; the D is unclear. The CDR3 runs 16 residues. Germline-derived CDR1 and CDR2 are LNHDA and SQIVND (reference sequence). V was trimmed by 3 bases and J by 0 bases, leaving 14 bases between them. The CDR3, as DNA: TGTGCCAGTAGTATGAGAAGTAGTCAAGCTAACTATGGCTACACCTTC. This sequence encodes CASSMRSSQANYGYTF.

The chain employs TRBV5-4 and TRBJ1-4; no clear D. The germline V gene has CDR1 SGHNT and CDR2 YYREEE (reference sequence). There are 14 residues in the CDR3. V shed 2 bases and J shed 12 bases, with 17 bases lying between them. Here the CDR3 reads CASSFLGEGGELFF. The CDR3 DNA is TGTGCCAGCAGCTTCCTTGGCGAAGGAGGAGAACTGTTTTTT.

V usage is TRBV7-8 and J usage is TRBJ1-1; 12 bases agree with TRBD1. In germline, CDR1 is SGHVS, CDR2 FQNEAQ. This CDR3 is 16 amino acids long. V trimming: 1 base; J trimming: 7 bases; junction bases outside the gene matches: 7. The CDR3 region has the DNA TGTGCCAGCAGCTTAGGTCGGGACAGGGGGCTGGGTGAAGCTTTCTTT. Its translation is CASSLGRDRGLGEAFF. Using reference TRBV7-8 and TRBJ1-1 for the parts outside the CDR3, the full variable domain is GAGVSQSPRYKVAKRGQDVALRCDPISGHVSLFWYQQALGQGPEFLTYFQNEAQLDKSGLPSDRFFAERPEGSVSTLKIQRTQQEDSAVYLCASSLGRDRGLGEAFFGQGTRLTVV.

CDR3 nucleotides: TGTGCCAGCAGCTTAGCAGGGGTCCGGGAGACCCAGTACTTC. It yields the protein CASSLAGVRETQYF. V usage is TRBV7-9 and J usage is TRBJ2-5, with D possibly TRBD1 on 5 matching bases. The V and J ends lost 0 bases and 5 bases respectively, with 10 bases between them. The CDR3 is 14 residues long. Germline V gives CDR1 SEHNR, CDR2 FQNEAQ (reference sequence).

The chain is built from TRBV6-5 and TRBJ2-3; D is possibly TRBD1 (5 bases). Germline CDR1 and CDR2: MNHEY and SVGAGI. The V end lost 2 bases, the J end lost 4 bases, and 7 bases lay between the germline ends. The CDR3 is 13 amino acids. Here the CDR3 reads CASSYTTADTQYF. In DNA, the CDR3 is TGTGCCAGCAGTTACACGACAGCAGATACGCAGTATTTT.

This chain joins TRBV4-3 and TRBJ1-4; a possible D gene is TRBD1 (5 bases). The V gene's germline CDR1 is LGHNA and CDR2 YSLEER. The V gene lost 1 base and the J gene lost 7 bases, with 16 bases spanning the gap. The CDR3 runs 16 residues. The CDR3 bases are TGCGCCAGCAGCCAAGGGTGGGCAGGGAGGGGTGAAAAACTGTTTTTT. Translating gives CASSQGWAGRGEKLFF.

The genes are TRBV4-2 and TRBJ2-7; 8 nucleotides line up with TRBD1. The CDR3 is 16 residues long. The ends lost 1 base at V and 0 bases at J; junction bases unmatched: 5. CDR1 and CDR2 from the germline V gene are LGHNA and YNFKEQ. The CDR3 protein is CASSQGDRMSSYEQYF. The CDR3 DNA is TGTGCCAGCAGCCAAGGGGACAGGATGAGCTCCTACGAGCAGTACTTC.

V and J are TRBV3-1 (or the pseudogene TRBV3-2) and TRBJ2-7; 8 bases align to TRBD1. The V segment lost 4 bases and the J segment 2 bases; nucleotides outside the gene matches: 10. CDR1 and CDR2 (germline): LGHDT, YNNKEL (reference sequence). The CDR3 extends over 16 amino acids. For the CDR3, the DNA is TGTGCCAGCAGCCGACGGGGACAGGAGCCGGCCTACGAGCAGTACTTC. This gives the protein CASSRRGQEPAYEQYF.

The table lists this clone with a few counts. V usage is TRBV4-2 and J usage is TRBJ2-3, with 7 bases identical to TRBD1. The ends lost 1 base at V and 1 base at J; junction bases unmatched: 2. The CDR3 is made up of 15 amino acids. Per the germline V gene, CDR1 is LGHNA and CDR2 is YNFKEQ. CDR3 sequence: CASSQGTGGTDTQYF. The CDR3, as DNA: TGTGCCAGCAGCCAAGGAACAGGGGGCACAGATACGCAGTATTTT.

The chain employs TRBV19 and TRBJ2-5, with 8 bases that match TRBD2. Germline lookup yields CDR1 LNHDA and CDR2 SQIVND (reference sequence). V lost 3 bases to trimming and J lost 4 bases; unmatched junction nucleotides: 4. This CDR3 spans 14 amino acids. The CDR3 protein is CASSISGGTETQYF. Written as DNA, the CDR3 is TGTGCCAGTAGTATTTCGGGGGGGACAGAGACCCAGTACTTC.

The rearrangement links TRBV19 to TRBJ1-1; D is unresolved. The V end was cut by 5 bases, the J end by 10 bases, with 17 bases between. The CDR3 spans 13 residues. Germline V gene sequence: CDR1 LNHDA, CDR2 SQIVND (reference sequence). The CDR3 nucleotides read TGTGCCAGTAGTCCGAACATTGGGCGGGGAGCTTTCTTT. This codes for CASSPNIGRGAFF.

The V call is TRBV6-4, the J call TRBJ2-3; TRBD2 aligns across 11 bases. This CDR3 is built from 16 residues. Germline assignment: CDR1 MRHNA and CDR2 SNTAGT. The J segment lost 4 bases and the V segment lost 6 bases, leaving 9 bases of the junction unmatched. The CDR3 DNA sequence: TGTGCCAGCAGCGCGAGCTATAGCGGGGGGGCAGATACGCAGTATTTT. It yields the protein CASSASYSGGADTQYF.